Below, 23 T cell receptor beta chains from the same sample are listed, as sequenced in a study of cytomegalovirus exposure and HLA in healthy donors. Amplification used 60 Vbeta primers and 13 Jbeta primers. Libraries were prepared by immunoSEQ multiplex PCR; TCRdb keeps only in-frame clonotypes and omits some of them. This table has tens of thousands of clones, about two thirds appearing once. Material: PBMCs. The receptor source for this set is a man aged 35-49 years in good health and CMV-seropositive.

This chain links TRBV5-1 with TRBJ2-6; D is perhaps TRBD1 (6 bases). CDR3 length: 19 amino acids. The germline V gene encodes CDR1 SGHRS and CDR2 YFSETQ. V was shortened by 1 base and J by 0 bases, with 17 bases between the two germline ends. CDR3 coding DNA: TGCGCCAGCAGCTTGCGTGTGGCAGGGGTTTTCTCTGGGGCCAACGTCCTGACTTTC. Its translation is CASSLRVAGVFSGANVLTF.

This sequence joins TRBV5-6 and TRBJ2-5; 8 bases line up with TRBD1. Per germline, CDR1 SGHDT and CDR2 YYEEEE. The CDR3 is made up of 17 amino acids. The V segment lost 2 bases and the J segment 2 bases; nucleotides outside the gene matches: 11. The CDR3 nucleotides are TGTGCCAGCAGCTTCTCGCCCACAGGGGGTCTACAAGAGACCCAGTACTTC. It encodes CASSFSPTGGLQETQYF.

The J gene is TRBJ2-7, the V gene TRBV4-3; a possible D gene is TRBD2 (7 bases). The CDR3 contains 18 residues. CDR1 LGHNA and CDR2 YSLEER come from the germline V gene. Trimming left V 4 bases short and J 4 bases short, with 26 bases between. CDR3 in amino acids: CASSRTAGAGAMRYEQYF. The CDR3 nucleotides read TGCGCCAGCAGCCGAACGGCGGGGGCAGGGGCGATGAGGTACGAGCAGTACTTC.

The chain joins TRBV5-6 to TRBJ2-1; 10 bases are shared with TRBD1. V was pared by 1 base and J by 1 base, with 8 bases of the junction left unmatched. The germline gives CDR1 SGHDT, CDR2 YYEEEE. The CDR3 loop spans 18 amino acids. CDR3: CASSLRQGASVSYNEQFF. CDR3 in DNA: TGTGCCAGCAGCTTGCGACAGGGGGCTTCGGTGTCCTACAATGAGCAGTTCTTC.

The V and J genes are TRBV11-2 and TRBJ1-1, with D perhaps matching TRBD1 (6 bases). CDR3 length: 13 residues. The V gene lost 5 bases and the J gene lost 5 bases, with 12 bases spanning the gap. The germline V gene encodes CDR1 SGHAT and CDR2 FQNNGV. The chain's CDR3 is CASSLQGFTEAFF. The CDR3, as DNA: TGTGCCAGCAGCCTACAGGGCTTTACTGAAGCTTTCTTT.

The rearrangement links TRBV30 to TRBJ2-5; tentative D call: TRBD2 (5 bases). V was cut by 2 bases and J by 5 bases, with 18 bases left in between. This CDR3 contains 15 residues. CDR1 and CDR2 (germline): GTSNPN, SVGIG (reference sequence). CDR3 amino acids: CAWSLMRAYRETQYF. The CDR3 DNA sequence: TGTGCCTGGAGTTTGATGAGGGCTTATCGTGAGACCCAGTACTTC. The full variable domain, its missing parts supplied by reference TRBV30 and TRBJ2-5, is SQTIHQWPATLVQPVGSPLSLECTVEGTSNPNLYWYRQAAGRGLQLLFYSVGIGQISSEVPQNLSASRPQDRQFILSSKKLLLSDSGFYLCAWSLMRAYRETQYFGPGTRLLVL.

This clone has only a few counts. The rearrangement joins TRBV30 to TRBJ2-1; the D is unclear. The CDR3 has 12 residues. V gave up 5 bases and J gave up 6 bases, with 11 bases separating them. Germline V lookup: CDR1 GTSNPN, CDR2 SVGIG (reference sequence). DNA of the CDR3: TGTGCCTGGGGCGACACCCCCAATGAGCAGTTCTTC. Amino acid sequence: CAWGDTPNEQFF.

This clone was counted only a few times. CDR3 residues: CASSYSGQGKTEAFF. CDR3 sequence (DNA): TGTGCCAGCAGTTACTCGGGACAGGGAAAAACTGAAGCTTTCTTT. The rearrangement joins TRBV6-5 to TRBJ1-1, with TRBD1 matching 9 bases. This CDR3 is built from 15 residues. The J segment lost 5 bases and the V segment lost 0 bases, leaving 4 bases of the junction unmatched. Germline loops: CDR1 MNHEY, CDR2 SVGAGI.

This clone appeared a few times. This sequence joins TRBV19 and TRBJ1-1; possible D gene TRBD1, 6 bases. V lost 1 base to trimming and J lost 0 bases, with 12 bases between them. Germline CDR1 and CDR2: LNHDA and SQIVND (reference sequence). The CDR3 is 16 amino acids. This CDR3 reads CASSIGQAILNTEAFF. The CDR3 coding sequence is TGTGCCAGTAGTATAGGACAGGCGATACTGAACACTGAAGCTTTCTTT. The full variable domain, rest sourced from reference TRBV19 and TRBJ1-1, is DGGITQSPKYLFRKEGQNVTLSCEQNLNHDAMYWYRQDPGQGLRLIYYSQIVNDFQKGDIAEGYSVSREKKESFPLTVTSAQKNPTAFYLCASSIGQAILNTEAFFGQGTRLTVV.

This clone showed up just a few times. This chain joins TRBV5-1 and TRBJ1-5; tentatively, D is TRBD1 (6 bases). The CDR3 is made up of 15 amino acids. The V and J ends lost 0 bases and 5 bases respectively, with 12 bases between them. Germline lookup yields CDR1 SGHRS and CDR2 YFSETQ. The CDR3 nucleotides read TGCGCCAGCAGCTTGGAGGGGGTCGGGGATCAGCCCCAGCATTTT. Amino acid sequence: CASSLEGVGDQPQHF.

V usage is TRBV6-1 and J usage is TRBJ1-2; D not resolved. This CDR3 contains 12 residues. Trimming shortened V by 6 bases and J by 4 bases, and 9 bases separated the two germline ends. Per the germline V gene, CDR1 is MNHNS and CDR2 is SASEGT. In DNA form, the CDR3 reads TGTGCCAGCAGCGAACCTATCTATGGCTACACCTTC. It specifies CASSEPIYGYTF.

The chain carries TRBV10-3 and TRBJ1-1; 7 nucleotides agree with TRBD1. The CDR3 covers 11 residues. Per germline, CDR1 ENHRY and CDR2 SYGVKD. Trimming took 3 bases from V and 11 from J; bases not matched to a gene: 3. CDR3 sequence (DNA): TGTGCCATCAGTGAAGGGGGCTACGCTTTCTTT. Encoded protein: CAISEGGYAFF.

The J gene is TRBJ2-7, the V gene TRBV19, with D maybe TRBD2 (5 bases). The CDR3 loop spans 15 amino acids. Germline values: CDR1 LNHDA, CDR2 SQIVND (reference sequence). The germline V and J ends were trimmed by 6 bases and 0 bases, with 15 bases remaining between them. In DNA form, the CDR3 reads TGTGCCAGTAGCCCTATGGGAGCCACCTCCTACGAGCAGTACTTC. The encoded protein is CASSPMGATSYEQYF.

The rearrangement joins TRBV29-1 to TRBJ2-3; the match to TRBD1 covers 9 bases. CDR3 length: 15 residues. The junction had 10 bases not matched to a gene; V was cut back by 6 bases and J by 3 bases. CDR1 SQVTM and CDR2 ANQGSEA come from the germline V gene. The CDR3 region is CSVVLGQGYTDTQYF. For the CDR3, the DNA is TGCAGCGTCGTCCTGGGACAGGGATATACAGATACGCAGTATTTT.

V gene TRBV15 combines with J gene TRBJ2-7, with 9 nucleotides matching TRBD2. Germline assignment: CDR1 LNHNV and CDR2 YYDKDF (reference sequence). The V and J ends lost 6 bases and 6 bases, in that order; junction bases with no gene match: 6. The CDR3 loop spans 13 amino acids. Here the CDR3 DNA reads TGTGCCACCAGGGGTAGCGGGAGAGGCGAGCAGTACTTC. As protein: CATRGSGRGEQYF.

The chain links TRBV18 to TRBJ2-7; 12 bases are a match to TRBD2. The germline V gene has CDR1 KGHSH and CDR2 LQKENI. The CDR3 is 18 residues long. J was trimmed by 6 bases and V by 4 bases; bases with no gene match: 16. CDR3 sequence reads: CASSRPLAGGPFRGEQYF. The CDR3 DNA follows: TGTGCCAGCTCACGACCTCTAGCGGGAGGGCCCTTTCGGGGCGAGCAGTACTTC.

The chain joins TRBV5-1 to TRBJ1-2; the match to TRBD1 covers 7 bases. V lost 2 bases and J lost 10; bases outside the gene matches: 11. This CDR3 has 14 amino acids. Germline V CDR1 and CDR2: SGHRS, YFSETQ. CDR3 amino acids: CASSFRDRGDPYTF. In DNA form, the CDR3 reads TGCGCCAGCAGCTTCAGGGACAGAGGGGATCCCTACACCTTC.

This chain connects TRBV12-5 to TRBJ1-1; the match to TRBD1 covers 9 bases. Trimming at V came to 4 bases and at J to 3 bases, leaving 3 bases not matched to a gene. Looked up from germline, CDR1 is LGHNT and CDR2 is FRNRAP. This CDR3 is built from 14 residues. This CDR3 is CASGSGQGYTEAFF. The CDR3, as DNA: TGTGCTAGTGGTTCGGGACAGGGTTACACTGAAGCTTTCTTT.

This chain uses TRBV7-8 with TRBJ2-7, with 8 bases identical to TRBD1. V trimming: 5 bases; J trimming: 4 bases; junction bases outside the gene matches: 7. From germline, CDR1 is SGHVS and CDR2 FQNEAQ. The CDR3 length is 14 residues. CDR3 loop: CASSQGAGGYEQYF. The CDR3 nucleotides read TGTGCCAGCAGCCAGGGGGCCGGGGGATACGAGCAGTACTTC.

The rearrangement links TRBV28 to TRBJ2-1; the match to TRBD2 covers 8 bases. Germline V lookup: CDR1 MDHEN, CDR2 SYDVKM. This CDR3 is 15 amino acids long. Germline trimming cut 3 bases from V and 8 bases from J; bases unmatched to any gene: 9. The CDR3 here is CASSLGSGIPHEQFF. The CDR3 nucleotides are TGTGCCAGCAGTTTGGGTAGCGGGATCCCCCATGAGCAGTTCTTC.

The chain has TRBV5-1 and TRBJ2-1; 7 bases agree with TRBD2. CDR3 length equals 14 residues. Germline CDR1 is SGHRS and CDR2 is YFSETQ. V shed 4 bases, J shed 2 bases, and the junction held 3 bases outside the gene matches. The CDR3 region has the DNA TGCGCCAGCAGCCCAGCGGGAACCTACAATGAGCAGTTCTTC. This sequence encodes CASSPAGTYNEQFF. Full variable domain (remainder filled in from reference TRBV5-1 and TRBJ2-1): KAGVTQTPRYLIKTRGQQVTLSCSPISGHRSVSWYQQTPGQGLQFLFEYFSETQRNKGNFPGRFSGRQFSNSRSEMNVSTLELGDSALYLCASSPAGTYNEQFFGPGTRLTVL.

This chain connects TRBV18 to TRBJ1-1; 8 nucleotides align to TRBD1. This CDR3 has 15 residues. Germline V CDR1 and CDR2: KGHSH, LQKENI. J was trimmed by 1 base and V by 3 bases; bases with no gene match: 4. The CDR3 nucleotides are TGTGCCAGCTCACCGCGGACAGGGTCGAACACTGAAGCTTTCTTT. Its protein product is CASSPRTGSNTEAFF. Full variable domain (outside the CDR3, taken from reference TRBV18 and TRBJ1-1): NAGVMQNPRHLVRRRGQEARLRCSPMKGHSHVYWYRQLPEEGLKFMVYLQKENIIDESGMPKERFSAEFPKEGPSILRIQQVVRGDSAAYFCASSPRTGSNTEAFFGQGTRLTVV.

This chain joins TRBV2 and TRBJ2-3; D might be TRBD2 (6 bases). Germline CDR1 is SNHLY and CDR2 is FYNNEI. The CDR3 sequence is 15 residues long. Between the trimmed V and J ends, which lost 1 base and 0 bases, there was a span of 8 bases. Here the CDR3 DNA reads TGTGCCAGCAGTGAAGTGGGACTGAGCACAGATACGCAGTATTTT. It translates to CASSEVGLSTDTQYF.